Listed below are T cell receptor beta chains from one sample, sequenced in a study of blood T cell repertoires in COVID-19. Data came from immunoSEQ multiplex PCR; TCRdb stores just in-frame clones and leaves some out. The table includes 400,000 to 450,000 clones, roughly 88% detected once. The specimen sequenced was peripheral blood. The source is a woman in her 30s with active or convalescent COVID-19. Each CDR3 is given with its conserved first and last residue. A D gene is named only where the DNA matches it firmly.

j_call v_call d_call cdr3_aa cdr3_nt
TRBJ1-1 TRBV10-2 - CASTSSQGSPEAFF TGCGCCAGCACCTCATCCCAAGGGAGCCCTGAAGCTTTCTTT
TRBJ1-6 TRBV5-1 - CASRRGLDSPLHF TGCGCCAGCCGGCGGGGACTTGATTCACCCCTCCACTTT
TRBJ1-1 TRBV2 TRBD1 CASKDRGGNTEAFF TGTGCCAGCAAAGACAGGGGCGGGAACACTGAAGCTTTCTTT
TRBJ1-1 TRBV19 - CASSITTGTEAFF TGTGCCAGTAGTATAACGACGGGTACTGAAGCTTTCTTT
TRBJ2-7 TRBV7-2 - CASSFGRWDYEQYF TGTGCCAGCAGCTTCGGGAGATGGGACTACGAGCAGTACTTC
TRBJ1-1 TRBV3-1/TRBV3-2 - CASSAGPGTEAFF TGTGCCAGCAGCGCGGGCCCCGGAACTGAAGCTTTCTTT
TRBJ1-1 TRBV18 TRBD1 CASSPRTGGDTEAFF TGTGCCAGCTCACCAAGGACAGGGGGCGATACTGAAGCTTTCTTT
TRBJ1-2 TRBV5-8 TRBD1 CASSLAGTDYGYTF TGTGCCAGCAGCTTGGCGGGGACAGATTATGGCTACACCTTC
TRBJ2-3 TRBV18 - CASSPWGSDFTQYF TGTGCCAGCTCACCATGGGGCTCCGACTTTACGCAGTATTTT
TRBJ1-1 TRBV14 - CASSRNWGAEAFF TGTGCCAGCAGCCGTAATTGGGGGGCTGAAGCTTTCTTT
TRBJ2-7 TRBV2 TRBD1 CATGQDSYEQYF TGTGCCACAGGACAGGACTCCTACGAGCAGTACTTC
TRBJ1-2 TRBV18 TRBD1 CASSPLDRGTGYTF TGTGCCAGCTCACCATTAGACAGGGGGACTGGCTACACCTTC